This T cell receptor (beta chain) was recovered during a study of T cells in Graves' hyperthyroidism and ophthalmopathy. There are many counts of this clonotype. Regions amplified from RNA transcripts were the TCR beta CDR3 regions. First-round RT-PCR targeting the TCR CDR3 was performed with the HTBI primer set. TCRdb used MiXCR to reprocess the multiplex PCR reads, holding one entry per CDR3 protein. The sample shows about 610,000 distinct CDR3 sequences, 46% of them seen only once. The CDR3 sequence is 14 residues long. The germline V and J ends were trimmed by 7 bases and 3 bases, with 13 bases remaining between them. Orbital computed tomography and thyroid ultrasound, together with serum TRAb and thyroxine and clinical symptoms, were used for diagnoses.

The receptor comes from a young woman with Graves' hyperthyroidism. Sequencing used peripheral blood or thyroid tissue (not recorded which). The chain joins TRBV12-3 or TRBV12-4 to TRBJ1-5, with D unclear. This CDR3 reads CASTPTFTNQPQHF. CDR3 coding DNA: TGTGCCAGCACCCCGACCTTTACCAATCAGCCCCAGCATTTT.